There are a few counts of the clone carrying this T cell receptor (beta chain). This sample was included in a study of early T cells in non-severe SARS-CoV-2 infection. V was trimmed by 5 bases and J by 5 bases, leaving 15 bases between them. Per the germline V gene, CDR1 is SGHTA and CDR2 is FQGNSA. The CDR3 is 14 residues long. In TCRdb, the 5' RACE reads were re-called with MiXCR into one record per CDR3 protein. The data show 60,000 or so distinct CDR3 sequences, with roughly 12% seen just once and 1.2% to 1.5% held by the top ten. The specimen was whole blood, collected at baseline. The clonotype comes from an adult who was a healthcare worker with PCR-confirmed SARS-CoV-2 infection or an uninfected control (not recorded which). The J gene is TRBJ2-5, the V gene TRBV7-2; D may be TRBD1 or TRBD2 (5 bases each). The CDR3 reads CASSPGTSGETQYF. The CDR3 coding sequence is TGTGCCAGCAGCCCCGGGACCTCTGGGGAGACCCAGTACTTC.